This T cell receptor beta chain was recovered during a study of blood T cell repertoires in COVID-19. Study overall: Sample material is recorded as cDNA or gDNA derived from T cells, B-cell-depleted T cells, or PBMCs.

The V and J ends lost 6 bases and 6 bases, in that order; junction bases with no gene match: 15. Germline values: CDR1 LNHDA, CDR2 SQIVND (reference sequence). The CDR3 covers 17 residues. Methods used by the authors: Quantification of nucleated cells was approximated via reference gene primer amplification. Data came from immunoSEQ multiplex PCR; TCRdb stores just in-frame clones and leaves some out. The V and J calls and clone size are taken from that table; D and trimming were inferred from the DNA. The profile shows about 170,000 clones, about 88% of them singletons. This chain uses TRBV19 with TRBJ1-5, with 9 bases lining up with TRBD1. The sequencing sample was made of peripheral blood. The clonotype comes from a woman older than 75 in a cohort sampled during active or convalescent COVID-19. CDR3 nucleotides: TGTGCCAGTAGGAATCAATACAGGGGGCGTAGATTTCAGCCCCAGCATTTT. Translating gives CASRNQYRGRRFQPQHF. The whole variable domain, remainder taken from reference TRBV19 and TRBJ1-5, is DGGITQSPKYLFRKEGQNVTLSCEQNLNHDAMYWYRQDPGQGLRLIYYSQIVNDFQKGDIAEGYSVSREKKESFPLTVTSAQKNPTAFYLCASRNQYRGRRFQPQHFGDGTRLSIL.